This T cell receptor beta chain originates from a study of shared clonotypes between healthy human individuals. Study background: A donor's plate count was three for CD4 naive and three for CD4 memory; CD8 naive had two and CD8 memory one.

V was clipped by 4 bases and J by 5 bases; unmatched bases: 9. The CDR3 has 15 residues. CDR1 is SGHTA and CDR2 is FQGNSA in the germline V gene. The study ran the assay at deep level. Profiled with immunoSEQ multiplex PCR; TCRdb holds only in-frame clones, not every one. Of some 2,100,000 clones listed, about 94% are singletons. Partitioning of CD4+ cells yielded a CD45RA+ naive subset and a CD45RA-negative memory subset. As for this clone: The antigen remains undetermined.

Whole-study findings and limits: It was the non-shared clonotypes that had lower generation probabilities than clonotypes shared by all four donors.

The sequencing sample was made of naive CD4+ T cells sorted from blood. Subset here: CD45RA+ positively selected. This sequence originates from a young man in good health. The chain uses TRBV7-2 and TRBJ1-2, with 8 bases matching TRBD1. The CDR3 nucleotides read TGTGCCAGCAGCTCAGACGGGACAGGATTATATGGCTACACCTTC. This translates into CASSSDGTGLYGYTF.